Below, one TCR beta chain is given with its context. The antigen is not known. These data come from a study of response to subunit inactivated influenza vaccine. The study's findings and limits: It was suggested by the authors that few new T cells are recruited by each seasonal influenza vaccination.

This CDR3 is 15 amino acids long. CDR1 and CDR2 (germline): SGHTA, FQGNSA. The J segment lost 4 bases and the V segment lost 4 bases, leaving 7 bases of the junction unmatched. MiXCR, run by TCRdb on the RT-PCR reads, gives a single entry per CDR3 protein. The data show fewer than 350,000 distinct CDR3 sequences, less than 25% seen once. Sequencing was performed on PBMCs from blood, taken roughly 20 months after vaccination. The chain recombines TRBV7-2 with TRBJ2-3; the match to TRBD2 covers 8 bases. This TCR was sampled from a man between 45 and 75 years old who received an inactivated influenza vaccine. The CDR3 nucleotides are TGTGCCAGCAGCTCCGATGGACTAGCCGCAGATACGCAGTATTTT. Amino acids: CASSSDGLAADTQYF.